These 15 T cell receptor beta chains were sequenced from one sample in a study of human T cells and chemical hapten exposure. TCRdb re-analysed the RACE reads in MiXCR, keeping a single row per CDR3 protein. The sample comprises tens of thousands of distinct CDR3 sequences, around 9.3% of which are singletons, and less than 15% rests with the top ten. Time point described: patch test 1, 2 weeks after DPC sensitization. The treatment was: therapeutic diphenylcyclopropenone sensitization with weekly scalp DPC. The material was whole blood, obtained in connection with sensitization to the hapten diphenylcyclopropenone (DPC). All receptors come from a woman in her thirties or forties with alopecia areata. Some clones in this sample may be carry-over from other donors' samples.

This clonotype was found many times. The V call is TRBV2, the J call TRBJ2-6; 7 nucleotides line up with TRBD1. The CDR3 is 15 residues long. CDR1 is SNHLY and CDR2 is FYNNEI in the germline V gene. V lost 4 bases, J lost 2 bases, and 2 bases stayed unmatched. The CDR3 DNA follows: TGTGCCAGCAGTGTACAGGGGACTGGGGCCAACGTCCTGACTTTC. It translates to CASSVQGTGANVLTF. Variable domain in full (rest from reference TRBV2 and TRBJ2-6): EPEVTQTPSHQVTQMGQEVILRCVPISNHLYFYWYRQILGQKVEFLVSFYNNEISEKSEIFDDQFSVERPDGSNFTLKIRSTKLEDSAMYFCASSVQGTGANVLTFGAGSRLTVL.

This clonotype was recorded a few times. The chain recombines TRBV29-1 with TRBJ1-2; 9 bases match TRBD1. The CDR3 is 13 amino acids. The germline CDR1 and CDR2 sequences are SQVTM and ANQGSEA. The junction had 4 bases not matched to a gene; V was cut back by 3 bases and J by 5 bases. CDR3 region: CSVEPGQGYGYTF. The CDR3 DNA follows: TGCAGCGTTGAGCCCGGACAGGGGTATGGCTACACCTTC.

This clonotype has at least ten counts. V usage is TRBV5-4 and J usage is TRBJ2-3; D not resolved. Germline lookup yields CDR1 SGHNT and CDR2 YYREEE (reference sequence). The V gene lost 1 base and the J gene lost 0 bases, with 12 bases spanning the gap. The CDR3 has 16 amino acids. The CDR3 coding sequence is TGTGCCAGCAGCTTGTTTTTGGTGGGTAGCACAGATACGCAGTATTTT. Encoded protein: CASSLFLVGSTDTQYF.

This clonotype showed up many times. J is TRBJ2-2 and V is TRBV4-3, with D perhaps matching TRBD2 (5 bases). Trimming shortened V by 4 bases and J by 0 bases, and 15 bases separated the two germline ends. There are 17 residues in the CDR3. Germline assignment: CDR1 LGHNA and CDR2 YSLEER. CDR3: CASSLNPLGTNTGELFF. The CDR3 DNA reads TGCGCCAGCAGCCTTAACCCACTAGGGACGAACACCGGGGAGCTGTTTTTT.

This clonotype was counted between two and nine times. One end of the junction is discordant with germline, which a read error may explain. V usage is TRBV2 and J usage is TRBJ2-3, with 7 nucleotides matching TRBD2. From germline, CDR1 is SNHLY and CDR2 FYNNEI. The CDR3 covers 15 residues. The CDR3 loop reads CVSTSSGAVTDTQYF. DNA of the CDR3: TGTGTCAGCACGTCGAGCGGGGCTGTCACAGATACGCAGTATTTT.

This clonotype occurred many times. The V gene is TRBV9, the J gene TRBJ1-1; maybe TRBD1 (5 bases). Germline CDR1 and CDR2: SGDLS and YYNGEE. Trimming pared 0 bases from V and 4 bases from J, leaving 10 bases between. The CDR3 totals 14 residues. This chain's CDR3 is CASSVGGGTTEAFF. The DNA for the CDR3 is TGTGCCAGCAGCGTAGGCGGGGGAACCACTGAAGCTTTCTTT.

This clonotype was detected only a few times. The chain combines TRBV3-1 with TRBJ1-4, with no clear D. CDR1 is LGHDT and CDR2 is YNNKEL in the germline V gene (reference sequence). The CDR3 has 13 residues. Between the trimmed V and J ends, which lost 3 bases and 4 bases, there was a span of 6 bases. CDR3 nucleotides: TGTGCCAGCAGCCAGGTGTTTAATGAAAAACTGTTTTTT. This translates into CASSQVFNEKLFF. Using reference TRBV3-1 and TRBJ1-4 for the parts outside the CDR3, the full variable domain is DTAVSQTPKYLVTQMGNDKSIKCEQNLGHDTMYWYKQDSKKFLKIMFSYNNKELIINETVPNRFSPKSPDKAHLNLHINSLELGDSAVYFCASSQVFNEKLFFGSGTQLSVL.

This clonotype was counted many times. CDR3 sequence: CASSSTGPGQQFF. The CDR3 DNA reads as TGTGCCAGCAGCTCTACAGGACCGGGCCAGCAGTTCTTC. V and J are TRBV7-3 and TRBJ2-1, with D tentatively TRBD1 (5 bases). From germline, CDR1 is SGHTA and CDR2 FQGTGA. The CDR3 extends over 13 amino acids. Trimming removed 4 bases from V and 11 bases from J, with 15 bases in between.

This clonotype has ten or more counts. The chain employs TRBV7-2 and TRBJ1-5; D not certain. V was pared by 1 base and J by 3 bases, with 7 bases between. The CDR3 length is 14 residues. From germline, CDR1 is SGHTA and CDR2 FQGNSA. CDR3 protein: CASSLDRSNQPQHF. The DNA of the CDR3 is TGTGCCAGCAGCTTAGACCGCTCCAATCAGCCCCAGCATTTT.

This clonotype was picked up many times. The V call is TRBV7-6, the J call TRBJ2-5, with a tentative D call TRBD2 (6 bases). There are 12 residues in the CDR3. V lost 10 bases and J 2 bases, leaving 11 bases between the germline ends. CDR1 and CDR2 from the germline V gene are SGHVS and FNYEAQ. Here the CDR3 DNA reads TGTGCCACAAGGCGGGAACAAGAGACCCAGTACTTC. The encoded protein is CATRREQETQYF.

Ten or more counts support this clonotype. The chain combines TRBV7-2 with TRBJ1-2; 10 bases fit TRBD1. Germline loops: CDR1 SGHTA, CDR2 FQGNSA. The CDR3 runs to 15 residues. J was trimmed by 3 bases and V by 1 base; bases with no gene match: 2. In DNA form, the CDR3 reads TGTGCCAGCAGCTTAGAGACAGGGGGCGACTATGGCTACACCTTC. Encoded protein: CASSLETGGDYGYTF.

The chain is built from TRBV6-5 and TRBJ2-3, with 8 nucleotides matching TRBD2. There are 15 residues in the CDR3. The germline V gene has CDR1 MNHEY and CDR2 SVGAGI. V trimming: 2 bases; J trimming: 6 bases; junction bases outside the gene matches: 7. The CDR3 DNA sequence: TGTGCCAGCAGTTACCGGGGGGGGGCAGCGGATACGCAGTATTTT. It specifies CASSYRGGAADTQYF.

This clonotype was found many times. The rearrangement uses TRBV30 and TRBJ1-1; D is ambiguous. The CDR3 is made up of 13 amino acids. V lost 3 bases and J lost 1, with 9 bases in between. Per germline, CDR1 GTSNPN and CDR2 SVGIG (reference sequence). CDR3 sequence reads: CAWSLHRNTEAFF. Here the CDR3 DNA reads TGTGCCTGGAGCCTCCATAGGAACACTGAAGCTTTCTTT.

The V and J genes are TRBV3-1 and TRBJ1-5; D possibly corresponds to TRBD1 (6 bases). Germline V gene data show CDR1 as LGHDT and CDR2 as YNNKEL (reference sequence). The CDR3 extends over 18 amino acids. V dropped 2 bases and J dropped 4 bases, with 21 bases sitting between them. CDR3 DNA sequence: TGTGCCAGCAGCCAACGAGCCCACAGGGACTCCCCGAATCAGCCCCAGCATTTT. Its protein is CASSQRAHRDSPNQPQHF.

The chain uses TRBV20-1 and TRBJ1-5; a weak D match, TRBD1 (5 bases). The germline V gene has CDR1 DFQATT and CDR2 SNEGSKA (reference sequence). Trimming cost V 5 bases and J 3 bases, with 17 bases left between them. The CDR3 has 15 residues. The CDR3 DNA reads TGCAGTGCTTATGTCCCAGGGATGAACAATCAGCCCCAGCATTTT. Translating it yields CSAYVPGMNNQPQHF.